These 31 T cell receptor beta chains originate from one sample sequenced in a study of beta chain features in type 1 diabetes. Whole-study results and caveats: Type 1 diabetes patients had TCRB CDR3s that were shorter (moderately but significantly so) in all four CD4+ subsets.

The investigators reverse transcribed all of the isolated RNA, so they sequenced expressed TCRB transcripts. The table came from immunoSEQ multiplex PCR; TCRdb's copy has only in-frame clones and leaves some out. This table has roughly 100,000 clones, around 30% appearing once. Their specific antigens are unknown. The sample taken for sequencing was central memory CD4+ T cells from blood. The receptors come from a woman under 30 with type 1 diabetes.

A few counts support this clone. The gene calls are TRBV9 and TRBJ2-3, with D uncertain. Germline V gene data show CDR1 as SGDLS and CDR2 as YYNGEE. V gave up 0 bases and J gave up 1 base, with 6 bases separating them. This CDR3 is built from 14 residues. CDR3 in DNA: TGTGCCAGCAGCGTAGGCATAGGCACAGATACGCAGTATTTT. It specifies CASSVGIGTDTQYF.

This clone occurred a few times. This chain connects TRBV29-1 to TRBJ2-7; perhaps TRBD2 as D (5 bases). The CDR3 loop spans 15 amino acids. V was clipped by 4 bases and J by 0 bases, with 16 bases between them. Germline loops: CDR1 SQVTM, CDR2 ANQGSEA. The CDR3: CSVVSVALSSYEQYF. CDR3 DNA sequence: TGCAGCGTTGTTAGTGTAGCGCTGAGCTCCTACGAGCAGTACTTC.

The chain has TRBV21-1 and TRBJ2-3; TRBD1, the D gene given by the table, was not confirmed from the DNA. TRBV21-1 is described as a pseudogene. This CDR3 has 16 amino acids. The CDR3 region has the DNA TGTGCCAGCAGGTACCGGGACAGTAATTCCCCAGATACGCAGTATTTT. Translated, it gives CASRYRDSNSPDTQYF.

The chain couples TRBV5-1 to TRBJ2-3; 7 nucleotides match TRBD2. Germline V lookup: CDR1 SGHRS, CDR2 YFSETQ. The CDR3 is made up of 15 amino acids. The junction had 9 bases not matched to a gene; V was cut back by 4 bases and J by 4 bases. The CDR3 nucleotides are TGCGCCAGCAGCCCGTCAGCGGGAATGGCAGATACGCAGTATTTT. Its protein product is CASSPSAGMADTQYF. Combining the CDR3 with reference TRBV5-1 and TRBJ2-3 gives the whole variable domain KAGVTQTPRYLIKTRGQQVTLSCSPISGHRSVSWYQQTPGQGLQFLFEYFSETQRNKGNFPGRFSGRQFSNSRSEMNVSTLELGDSALYLCASSPSAGMADTQYFGPGTRLTVL.

This clone was counted only a few times. The chain combines TRBV30 with TRBJ2-5; 7 bases are shared with TRBD2. The CDR3 contains 13 residues. J lost 6 bases, V lost 0 bases, and 4 bases had no gene match. The germline CDR1 and CDR2 sequences are GTSNPN and SVGIG (reference sequence). The CDR3 DNA follows: TGTGCCTGGAGTGTAGGACTAGACAAGACCCAGTACTTC. This translates into CAWSVGLDKTQYF.

The chain employs TRBV7-3 and TRBJ2-2, with D perhaps matching TRBD1 (5 bases). The CDR3 totals 14 residues. Trimming removed 4 bases at V and 2 bases at J, with 8 bases between. The germline CDR1 and CDR2 sequences are SGHTA and FQGTGA. CDR3 DNA sequence: TGTGCCAGCAGCTCGGACATTAACACCGGGGAGCTGTTTTTT. Protein product: CASSSDINTGELFF.

The sample holds a few counts of this clone. The chain joins TRBV2 to TRBJ1-1; D is ambiguous. Trimming pared 3 bases from V and 1 base from J, leaving 6 bases between. The CDR3 length is 13 residues. Germline V gene lookup returns CDR1 SNHLY and CDR2 FYNNEI. CDR3 DNA: TGTGCCAGCAGTGATCTCGGGAACACTGAAGCTTTCTTT. Its translation: CASSDLGNTEAFF.

The rearrangement joins TRBV7-3 to TRBJ2-2; 10 bases agree with TRBD1. Germline V CDR1 and CDR2: SGHTA, FQGTGA. Trimming removed 2 bases from V and 5 bases from J; junction bases left unmatched: 2. The CDR3 sequence is 15 residues long. CDR3: CASSLDRGLTGELFF. As DNA, the CDR3 is TGTGCCAGCAGCTTAGACAGGGGGCTGACCGGGGAGCTGTTTTTT. Full variable domain (outside the CDR3, taken from reference TRBV7-3 and TRBJ2-2): GAGVSQTPSNKVTEKGKYVELRCDPISGHTALYWYRQSLGQGPEFLIYFQGTGAADDSGLPNDRFFAVRPEGSVSTLKIQRTERGDSAVYLCASSLDRGLTGELFFGEGSRLTVL.

Of note for this clone: The sample contains more than one DNA sequence encoding this CDR3. The chain has TRBV5-1 and TRBJ2-3; D not certain. Germline V CDR1 and CDR2: SGHRS, YFSETQ. V shed 2 bases and J shed 3 bases, with 4 bases lying between them. This CDR3 contains 12 residues. CDR3 bases: TGCGCCAGCAGCTTCGGGACAGATACGCAGTATTTT. Encoded protein: CASSFGTDTQYF.

The chain recombines TRBV25-1 with TRBJ2-1; no reliable D call. Germline CDR1 MGHDK, CDR2 SYGVNS. CDR3 size: 18 residues. V was trimmed by 2 bases and J by 0 bases, leaving 17 bases between them. DNA for the CDR3: TGTGCCAGCAGTGAAGATTTCTCGTTAACCAGCTCCTACAATGAGCAGTTCTTC. Its translation is CASSEDFSLTSSYNEQFF.

V is TRBV30 and J is TRBJ1-2, with 7 bases matching TRBD1. The junction had 6 bases not matched to a gene; V was cut back by 4 bases and J by 4 bases. CDR1 is GTSNPN and CDR2 is SVGIG in the germline V gene (reference sequence). CDR3 size: 13 residues. For the CDR3, the DNA is TGTGCCTGGACAAGACAGGGACCCTATGGCTACACCTTC. This sequence encodes CAWTRQGPYGYTF.

This clone has a handful of counts. This chain joins TRBV19 and TRBJ2-5; 9 bases are a match to TRBD1. The CDR3 is 13 residues long. V lost 9 bases to trimming and J lost 1 base; unmatched junction nucleotides: 3. Germline CDR1 LNHDA, CDR2 SQIVND (reference sequence). The CDR3 here is CASGTGFQETQYF. In DNA form, the CDR3 reads TGTGCCAGCGGGACAGGGTTCCAAGAGACCCAGTACTTC.

This clone appeared a few times. This chain joins TRBV5-4 and TRBJ2-7; TRBD1 matches at 8 bases. Germline CDR1 and CDR2: SGHNT and YYREEE (reference sequence). The junction had 5 bases not matched to a gene; V was cut back by 1 base and J by 2 bases. The CDR3 runs 15 residues. CDR3 region: CASSLSGTGTYEQYF. For the CDR3, the DNA is TGTGCCAGCAGCTTGTCCGGGACAGGCACCTACGAGCAGTACTTC.

This chain connects TRBV7-9 to TRBJ2-3; 10 nucleotides align to TRBD1. The CDR3 has 17 residues. The trim removed 6 bases at V and 0 bases at J, leaving 9 bases unmatched. Germline V gene data show CDR1 as SEHNR and CDR2 as FQNEAQ (reference sequence). CDR3 sequence reads: CASRTVGQGPSTDTQYF. The CDR3 DNA reads as TGTGCCAGCAGAACAGTGGGACAGGGGCCGAGCACAGATACGCAGTATTTT. The variable domain in full, completed from reference TRBV7-9 and TRBJ2-3, reads DTGVSQNPRHKITKRGQNVTFRCDPISEHNRLYWYRQTLGQGPEFLTYFQNEAQLEKSRLLSDRFSAERPKGSFSTLEIQRTEQGDSAMYLCASRTVGQGPSTDTQYFGPGTRLTVL.

This clone was seen many times. The identical CDR3 is also encoded by other nucleotide sequences in the sample. This rearrangement joins TRBV18 to TRBJ2-7; 11 nucleotides line up with TRBD1. CDR1 and CDR2 from the germline V gene are KGHSH and LQKENI. There are 14 residues in the CDR3. The junction had 1 base not matched to a gene; V was cut back by 0 bases and J by 6 bases. In DNA, the CDR3 is TGTGCCAGCTCACCACCGGGGACAGGGGGCGAGCAGTACTTC. Translation gives CASSPPGTGGEQYF.

The chain employs TRBV18 and TRBJ2-5; weak D call: TRBD1 (5 bases). CDR1 KGHSH and CDR2 LQKENI come from the germline V gene. This CDR3 contains 17 residues. Trimming removed 3 bases from V and 5 bases from J, with 22 bases in between. In DNA form, the CDR3 reads TGTGCCAGCTCACCTAGATGGGGCGCCGGCTCCAGTGAGACCCAGTACTTC. Amino acids: CASSPRWGAGSSETQYF.

The gene calls are TRBV5-5 and TRBJ2-3; 7 positions agree with TRBD2. The CDR3 sequence is 15 residues long. Per germline, CDR1 SGHKS and CDR2 YYEKEE (reference sequence). Unmatched junction bases numbered 11, after V lost 7 bases and J lost 3 bases. CDR3 amino acids: CASGLGLVGTDTQYF. DNA of the CDR3: TGTGCCAGCGGTCTAGGACTAGTTGGAACAGATACGCAGTATTTT.

The genes are TRBV30 and TRBJ2-7; a possible D gene is TRBD1 (6 bases). This CDR3 has 13 amino acids. CDR1 is GTSNPN, CDR2 SVGIG, per germline (reference sequence). V lost 3 bases and J 6 bases, leaving 15 bases between the germline ends. The CDR3 is CAWSSGVSGEQYF. In nucleotides, the CDR3 is TGTGCCTGGAGCTCAGGGGTTTCGGGCGAGCAGTACTTC.

V gene TRBV4-2 combines with J gene TRBJ1-2; D unresolved. The CDR3 sequence is 12 residues long. The V gene lost 4 bases and the J gene lost 5 bases, with 8 bases spanning the gap. In germline, CDR1 is LGHNA, CDR2 YNFKEQ. CDR3 region: CASSRSTYGYTF. As DNA, the CDR3 is TGTGCCAGCAGCCGGAGTACATATGGCTACACCTTC.

The J gene is TRBJ1-1, the V gene TRBV6-5, with D unclear. Trimming cost V 0 bases and J 4 bases, with 6 bases left between them. CDR1 is MNHEY and CDR2 is SVGAGI in the germline V gene. The CDR3 covers 13 residues. CDR3 sequence reads: CASSYSIGTEAFF. DNA for the CDR3: TGTGCCAGCAGTTACTCGATCGGCACTGAAGCTTTCTTT.

This clone was seen a few times. V and J are TRBV7-9 and TRBJ2-2; 13 bases map to TRBD2. There are 19 residues in the CDR3. The germline gives CDR1 SEHNR, CDR2 FQNEAQ (reference sequence). The trim removed 5 bases at V and 6 bases at J, leaving 15 bases unmatched. The CDR3 DNA sequence: TGTGCCAGCAGCATCCATTTAGAAAGACTAGCGGGAGGCCCCGGGGAGCTGTTTTTT. Protein: CASSIHLERLAGGPGELFF.

This chain connects TRBV5-4 to TRBJ2-7, with 10 bases that match TRBD1. CDR1 and CDR2 (germline): SGHNT, YYREEE (reference sequence). Trimming cost V 4 bases and J 5 bases; bases outside gene matches: 6. The length of the CDR3 is 14 residues. Here the CDR3 DNA reads TGTGCCAGCAGCCCCCCGACAGGGGGCAACGAGCAGTACTTC. Protein: CASSPPTGGNEQYF. The whole variable domain, remainder taken from reference TRBV5-4 and TRBJ2-7, is ETGVTQSPTHLIKTRGQQVTLRCSSQSGHNTVSWYQQALGQGPQFIFQYYREEENGRGNFPPRFSGLQFPNYSSELNVNALELDDSALYLCASSPPTGGNEQYFGPGTRLTVT.

This clone was found a few times. The V gene is TRBV19, the J gene TRBJ1-5, with TRBD1 matching over 7 bases. With V trimmed by 4 bases and J by 3 bases, 9 bases remained unmatched. This CDR3 is 16 amino acids long. Germline CDR1 LNHDA, CDR2 SQIVND (reference sequence). CDR3 protein: CASSKYGTALNQPQHF. CDR3 in DNA: TGTGCCAGTAGTAAGTACGGGACAGCGCTCAATCAGCCCCAGCATTTT.

This sequence joins TRBV2 and TRBJ2-2; the match to TRBD2 covers 12 bases. This CDR3 contains 15 residues. Germline V gene lookup returns CDR1 SNHLY and CDR2 FYNNEI. The V gene end was trimmed by 7 bases and the J gene end by 8 bases; junction bases not matched to a gene: 8. The CDR3 bases are TGTGCCAGCAAGTTACTAGCGGGAGGAGGTGGGGAGCTGTTTTTT. Amino acids: CASKLLAGGGGELFF.

This clone was counted between two and nine times. This chain uses TRBV7-6 with TRBJ2-5, with TRBD2 matching over 14 bases. The germline gives CDR1 SGHVS, CDR2 FNYEAQ. This CDR3 is 15 amino acids long. With V trimmed by 5 bases and J by 5 bases, 4 bases remained unmatched. The CDR3 DNA reads TGTGCCAGCAGCCGACTAGCGGGAGGGCGTGAGACCCAGTACTTC. As protein: CASSRLAGGRETQYF.

This clone has more than one count but fewer than ten. The genes are TRBV18 and TRBJ1-3, with no clear D. The CDR3 totals 15 residues. The V end lost 6 bases, the J end lost 0 bases, and 12 bases lay between the germline ends. Germline loops: CDR1 KGHSH, CDR2 LQKENI. This chain's CDR3 is CASSRKRDSGNTIYF. The CDR3 bases are TGTGCCAGCTCCCGTAAGCGTGACTCTGGAAACACCATATATTTT.

This clone was counted only a few times. The rearrangement uses TRBV5-1 and TRBJ2-1, with 9 bases fitting TRBD1. Trimming removed 3 bases from V and 6 bases from J; junction bases left unmatched: 7. The germline V gene has CDR1 SGHRS and CDR2 YFSETQ. The CDR3 has 15 residues. CDR3 amino acids: CASSWGTGPSNEQFF. In DNA form, the CDR3 reads TGCGCCAGCAGCTGGGGGACAGGGCCCAGCAATGAGCAGTTCTTC.

This chain links TRBV30 with TRBJ1-2, with D possibly being TRBD1 (5 bases). There are 13 residues in the CDR3. V lost 0 bases and J 3 bases, leaving 8 bases between the germline ends. Germline V gives CDR1 GTSNPN, CDR2 SVGIG (reference sequence). The CDR3 is CAWSVGGDYGYTF. CDR3 sequence (DNA): TGTGCCTGGAGTGTGGGGGGGGACTATGGCTACACCTTC.

This chain connects TRBV19 to TRBJ1-4, with 7 positions matching TRBD1. The CDR3 length is 14 residues. CDR1 is LNHDA, CDR2 SQIVND, per germline (reference sequence). V shed 7 bases, J shed 3 bases, and the junction held 5 bases outside the gene matches. The CDR3: CASTRGTANEKLFF. The CDR3 DNA is TGTGCCAGTACCCGCGGGACAGCTAATGAAAAACTGTTTTTT.

This clone was observed a handful of times. V is TRBV29-1 and J is TRBJ2-3; D may be TRBD1 (5 bases). The CDR3 contains 12 residues. Trimming removed 7 bases at V and 1 base at J, with 9 bases between. Germline assignment: CDR1 SQVTM and CDR2 ANQGSEA. CDR3 sequence (DNA): TGCAGCGGCCAGGGTCGCACAGATACGCAGTATTTT. Encoded protein: CSGQGRTDTQYF.

The CDR3 loop is CASSPGLGRADNEQFF. Here the CDR3 DNA reads TGTGCCAGCAGCCCCGGCCTGGGCAGGGCCGACAATGAGCAGTTCTTC. The chain combines TRBV5-6 with TRBJ2-1, with TRBD1 as a possible D gene (5 bases). Germline V gives CDR1 SGHDT, CDR2 YYEEEE. CDR3 length equals 16 residues. The V and J ends lost 4 bases and 5 bases respectively, with 19 bases between them.